The clone carrying this T cell receptor beta chain was picked up a small number of times. As yet, its antigen is unknown. This specimen comes from a study of beta chain features in type 1 diabetes. Study in general: Cells sorted and examined across all samples totaled 85 million to 110 million.

Germline V lookup: CDR1 SNHLY, CDR2 FYNNEI. V shed 4 bases and J 5 bases; nucleotides not matched to a gene: 7. The CDR3 consists of 14 residues. Overall study results and limits: Shortening that was moderate but significant affected the TCRB CDR3s of Type 1 diabetes patients in all four CD4+ subsets.

Expressed TCRB transcripts were sequenced, since all the RNA that had been isolated was reverse transcribed. Assay: immunoSEQ multiplex PCR; the TCRdb copy retains only in-frame clones and omits some. The sample contains over 150,000 clones, about 8% of which appear only once. The gene calls are TRBV2 and TRBJ2-5; 7 positions match TRBD2. The sequence came from a middle-aged woman with type 1 diabetes. Sequencing used central memory CD4+ T cells from blood. CDR3 loop: CASSGLAVGETQYF. CDR3 nucleotide sequence: TGTGCCAGCAGTGGGCTAGCGGTAGGGGAGACCCAGTACTTC.